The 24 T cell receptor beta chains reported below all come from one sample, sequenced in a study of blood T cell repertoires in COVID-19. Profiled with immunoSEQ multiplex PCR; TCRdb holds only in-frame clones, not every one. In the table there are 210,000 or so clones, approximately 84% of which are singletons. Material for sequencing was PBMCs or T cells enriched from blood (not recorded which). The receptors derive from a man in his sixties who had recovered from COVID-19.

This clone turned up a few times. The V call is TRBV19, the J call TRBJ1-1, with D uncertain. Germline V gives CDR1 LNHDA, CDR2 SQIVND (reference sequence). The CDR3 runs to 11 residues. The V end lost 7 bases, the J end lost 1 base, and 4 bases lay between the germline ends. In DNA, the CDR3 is TGTGCCAGTACAGGGAACACTGAAGCTTTCTTT. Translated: CASTGNTEAFF.

Here the CDR3 reads CASSQGTDYGYTF. As DNA, the CDR3 is TGTGCCAGCAGCCAGGGAACGGACTATGGCTACACCTTC. The chain links TRBV7-9 to TRBJ1-2; tentatively, D is TRBD1 (5 bases). V lost 5 bases, J lost 3 bases, and 10 bases lay in between. This CDR3 contains 13 residues. The germline V gene has CDR1 SEHNR and CDR2 FQNEAQ (reference sequence).

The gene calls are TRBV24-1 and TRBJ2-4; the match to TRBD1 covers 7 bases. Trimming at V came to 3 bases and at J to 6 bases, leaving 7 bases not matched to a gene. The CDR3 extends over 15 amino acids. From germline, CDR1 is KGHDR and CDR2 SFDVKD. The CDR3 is CATSDTRDRPNIQYF. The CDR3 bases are TGTGCCACCAGTGATACTAGGGACAGACCAAACATTCAGTACTTC.

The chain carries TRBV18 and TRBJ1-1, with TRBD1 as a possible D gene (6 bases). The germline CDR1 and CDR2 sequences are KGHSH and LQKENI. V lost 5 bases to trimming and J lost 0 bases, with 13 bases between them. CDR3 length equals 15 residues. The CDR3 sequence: CASSIGQTLNTEAFF. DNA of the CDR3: TGTGCCAGCTCAATCGGACAGACTCTGAACACTGAAGCTTTCTTT.

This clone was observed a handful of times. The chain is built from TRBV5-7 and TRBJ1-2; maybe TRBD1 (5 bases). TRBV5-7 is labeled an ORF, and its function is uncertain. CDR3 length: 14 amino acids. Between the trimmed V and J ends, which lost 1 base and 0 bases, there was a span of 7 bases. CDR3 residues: CASSLLGANYGYTF. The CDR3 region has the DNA TGTGCCAGCAGCTTGTTAGGGGCTAACTATGGCTACACCTTC.

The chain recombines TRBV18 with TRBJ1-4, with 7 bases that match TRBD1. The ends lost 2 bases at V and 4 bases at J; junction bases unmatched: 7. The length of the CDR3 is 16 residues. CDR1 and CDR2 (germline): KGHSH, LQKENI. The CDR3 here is CASSPGGQTLNEKLFF. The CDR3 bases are TGTGCCAGCTCACCAGGGGGACAGACCCTTAATGAAAAACTGTTTTTT.

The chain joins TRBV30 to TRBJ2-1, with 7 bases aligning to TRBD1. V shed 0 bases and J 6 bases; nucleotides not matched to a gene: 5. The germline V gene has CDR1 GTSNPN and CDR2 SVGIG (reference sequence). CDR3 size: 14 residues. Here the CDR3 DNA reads TGTGCCTGGAGTGTATGGGGACAGTTCAATGAGCAGTTCTTC. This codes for CAWSVWGQFNEQFF.

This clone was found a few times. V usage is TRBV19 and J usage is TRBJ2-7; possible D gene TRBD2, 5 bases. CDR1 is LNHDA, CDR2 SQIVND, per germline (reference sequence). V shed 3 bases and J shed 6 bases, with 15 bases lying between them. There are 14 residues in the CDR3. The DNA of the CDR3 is TGTGCCAGTAGTATTCGCACCCCTGAGGGCGAGCAGTACTTC. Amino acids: CASSIRTPEGEQYF.

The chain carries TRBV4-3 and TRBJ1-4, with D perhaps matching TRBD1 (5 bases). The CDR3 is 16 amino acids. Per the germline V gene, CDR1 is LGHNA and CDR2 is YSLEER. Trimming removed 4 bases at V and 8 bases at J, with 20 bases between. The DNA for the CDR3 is TGCGCCAGCAGCCTGGAGGCTCGGCGGGGGGGAGAAAAACTGTTTTTT. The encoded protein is CASSLEARRGGEKLFF.

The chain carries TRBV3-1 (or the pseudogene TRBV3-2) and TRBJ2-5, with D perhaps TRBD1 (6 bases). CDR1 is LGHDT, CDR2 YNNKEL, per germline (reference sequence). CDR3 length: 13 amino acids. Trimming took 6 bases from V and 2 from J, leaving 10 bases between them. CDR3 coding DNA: TGTGCCAGCAGTATTAGGGGGCAAGAGACCCAGTACTTC. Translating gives CASSIRGQETQYF.

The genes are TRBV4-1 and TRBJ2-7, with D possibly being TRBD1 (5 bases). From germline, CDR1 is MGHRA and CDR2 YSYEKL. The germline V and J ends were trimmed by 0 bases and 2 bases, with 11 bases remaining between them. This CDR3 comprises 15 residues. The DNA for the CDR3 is TGCGCCAGCAGCCAAGATCCAGGGTTTACCTACGAGCAGTACTTC. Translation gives CASSQDPGFTYEQYF.

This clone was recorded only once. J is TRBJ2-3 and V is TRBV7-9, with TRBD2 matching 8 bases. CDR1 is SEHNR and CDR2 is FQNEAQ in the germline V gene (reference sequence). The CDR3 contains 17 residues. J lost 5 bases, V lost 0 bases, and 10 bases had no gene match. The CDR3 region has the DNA TGTGCCAGCAGCTTAGCGCCAGCGGGGGCTGTCTTAGATACGCAGTATTTT. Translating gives CASSLAPAGAVLDTQYF.

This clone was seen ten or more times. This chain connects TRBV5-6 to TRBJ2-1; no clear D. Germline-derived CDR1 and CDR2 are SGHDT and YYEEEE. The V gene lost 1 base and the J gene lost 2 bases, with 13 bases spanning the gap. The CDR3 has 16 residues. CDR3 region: CASSLTLTLAYNEQFF. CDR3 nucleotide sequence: TGTGCCAGCAGCTTGACACTAACTCTCGCCTACAATGAGCAGTTCTTC. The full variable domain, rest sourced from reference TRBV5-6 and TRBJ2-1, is DAGVTQSPTHLIKTRGQQVTLRCSPKSGHDTVSWYQQALGQGPQFIFQYYEEEERQRGNFPDRFSGHQFPNYSSELNVNALLLGDSALYLCASSLTLTLAYNEQFFGPGTRLTVL.

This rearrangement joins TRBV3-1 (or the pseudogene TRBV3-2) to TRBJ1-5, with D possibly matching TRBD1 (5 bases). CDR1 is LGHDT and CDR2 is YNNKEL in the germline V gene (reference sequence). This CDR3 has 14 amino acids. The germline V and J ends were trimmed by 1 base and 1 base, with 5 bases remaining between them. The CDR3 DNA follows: TGTGCCAGCAGCCAAGCAGGGAGCAATCAGCCCCAGCATTTT. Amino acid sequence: CASSQAGSNQPQHF.

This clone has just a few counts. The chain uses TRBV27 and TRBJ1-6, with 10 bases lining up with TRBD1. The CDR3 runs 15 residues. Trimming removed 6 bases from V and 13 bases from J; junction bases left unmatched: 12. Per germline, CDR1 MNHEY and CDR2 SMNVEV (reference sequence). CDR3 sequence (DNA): TGTGCCAGCAGGCCCTTGGGACAGGGGTTTTTTCCCCTCCACTTT. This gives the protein CASRPLGQGFFPLHF.

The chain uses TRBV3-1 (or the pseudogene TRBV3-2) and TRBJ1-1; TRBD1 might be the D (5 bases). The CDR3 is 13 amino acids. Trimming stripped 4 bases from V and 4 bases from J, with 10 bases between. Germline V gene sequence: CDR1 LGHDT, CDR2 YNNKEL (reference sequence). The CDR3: CASSLQQATEAFF. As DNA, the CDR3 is TGTGCCAGCAGCCTTCAACAGGCCACTGAAGCTTTCTTT.

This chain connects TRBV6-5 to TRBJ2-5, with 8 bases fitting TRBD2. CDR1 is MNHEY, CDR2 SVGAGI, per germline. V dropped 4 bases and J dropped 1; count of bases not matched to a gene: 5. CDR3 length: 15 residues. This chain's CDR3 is CASSSVLAGQETQYF. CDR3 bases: TGTGCCAGCAGTTCCGTTCTAGCGGGCCAAGAGACCCAGTACTTC.

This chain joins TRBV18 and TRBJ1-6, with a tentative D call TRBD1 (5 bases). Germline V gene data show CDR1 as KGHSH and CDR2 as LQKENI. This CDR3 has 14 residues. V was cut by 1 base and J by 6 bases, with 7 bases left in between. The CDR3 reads CASSPRGINSPLHF. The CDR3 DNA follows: TGTGCCAGCTCACCACGGGGCATTAATTCACCCCTCCACTTT.

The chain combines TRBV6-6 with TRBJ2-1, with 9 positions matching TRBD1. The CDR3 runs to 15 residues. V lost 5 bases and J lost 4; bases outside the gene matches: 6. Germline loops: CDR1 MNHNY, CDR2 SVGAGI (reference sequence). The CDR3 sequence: CASSQPGTGYNEQFF. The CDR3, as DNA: TGTGCCAGCAGTCAACCCGGGACAGGGTACAATGAGCAGTTCTTC.

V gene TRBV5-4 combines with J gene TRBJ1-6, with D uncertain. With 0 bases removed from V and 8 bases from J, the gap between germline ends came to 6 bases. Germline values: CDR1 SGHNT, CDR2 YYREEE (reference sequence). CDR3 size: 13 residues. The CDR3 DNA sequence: TGTGCCAGCAGCTTGGAGGGAGATTCACCCCTCCACTTT. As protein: CASSLEGDSPLHF.

CDR3 nucleotide sequence: TGTGCCAGCAGCCCTGCTCTACTAGCGGGGGTCAATGAGCAGTTCTTC. It codes for CASSPALLAGVNEQFF. This rearrangement joins TRBV11-2 to TRBJ2-1; 11 bases are shared with TRBD2. The length of the CDR3 is 16 residues. CDR1 is SGHAT, CDR2 FQNNGV, per germline. The V gene end was trimmed by 5 bases and the J gene end by 6 bases; junction bases not matched to a gene: 9. Filled out from reference TRBV11-2 and TRBJ2-1, the complete variable domain reads EAGVAQSPRYKIIEKRQSVAFWCNPISGHATLYWYQQILGQGPKLLIQFQNNGVVDDSQLPKDRFSAERLKGVDSTLKIQPAKLEDSAVYLCASSPALLAGVNEQFFGPGTRLTVL.

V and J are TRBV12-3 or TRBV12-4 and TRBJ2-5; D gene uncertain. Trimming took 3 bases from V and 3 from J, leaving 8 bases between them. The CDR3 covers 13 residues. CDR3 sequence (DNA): TGTGCCAGCAGTTTTTTCTCGGAAGAGACCCAGTACTTC. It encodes CASSFFSEETQYF.

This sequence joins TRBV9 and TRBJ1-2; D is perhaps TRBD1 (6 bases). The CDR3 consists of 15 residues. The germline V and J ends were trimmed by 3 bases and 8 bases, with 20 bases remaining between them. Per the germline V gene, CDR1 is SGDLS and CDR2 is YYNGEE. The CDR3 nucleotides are TGTGCCAGCAGCGCCTCTACAGGGTACGAGAGCGGCTACACCTTC. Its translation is CASSASTGYESGYTF.

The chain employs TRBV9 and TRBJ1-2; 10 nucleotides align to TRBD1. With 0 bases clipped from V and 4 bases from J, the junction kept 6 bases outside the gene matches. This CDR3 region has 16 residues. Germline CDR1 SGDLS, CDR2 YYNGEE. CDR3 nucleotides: TGTGCCAGCAGCGTAGGAGGGACAGGGGTCCTCTATGGCTACACCTTC. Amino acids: CASSVGGTGVLYGYTF.